A single sample is the source of the 24 T cell receptor beta chains below, sequenced in a study of blood T cell repertoires in COVID-19. Clones were read by immunoSEQ multiplex PCR, and TCRdb kept only the in-frame ones, dropping some. The table includes 250,000 to 350,000 clones, about 91% detected once. Sequencing was performed on peripheral blood. Receptor source: a woman in her twenties or thirties who had recovered from COVID-19.

The chain carries TRBV19 and TRBJ1-2; 8 nucleotides agree with TRBD1. Germline V gene data show CDR1 as LNHDA and CDR2 as SQIVND (reference sequence). CDR3 length equals 13 residues. The V gene end was trimmed by 4 bases and the J gene end by 2 bases; junction bases not matched to a gene: 0. The CDR3 DNA is TGTGCCAGTAGTACAGGGGGCAACTATGGCTACACCTTC. It encodes CASSTGGNYGYTF.

The rearrangement uses TRBV20-1 and TRBJ1-2; perhaps TRBD1 as D (5 bases). The germline V gene has CDR1 DFQATT and CDR2 SNEGSKA (reference sequence). Trimming shortened V by 3 bases and J by 7 bases, and 12 bases separated the two germline ends. This CDR3 comprises 12 residues. The CDR3 sequence: CSASPRVLGYTF. DNA for the CDR3: TGCAGTGCTAGTCCCAGGGTCCTTGGCTACACCTTC.

The CDR3 loop reads CASSINGGGELFF. CDR3 DNA: TGTGCCAGTAGTATTAACGGAGGGGGGGAGCTGTTTTTT. The chain combines TRBV19 with TRBJ2-2; tentative D call: TRBD2 (6 bases). CDR3 length: 13 amino acids. The V and J ends lost 3 bases and 8 bases respectively, with 10 bases between them. Per the germline V gene, CDR1 is LNHDA and CDR2 is SQIVND (reference sequence). The full variable domain, rest sourced from reference TRBV19 and TRBJ2-2, is DGGITQSPKYLFRKEGQNVTLSCEQNLNHDAMYWYRQDPGQGLRLIYYSQIVNDFQKGDIAEGYSVSREKKESFPLTVTSAQKNPTAFYLCASSINGGGELFFGEGSRLTVL.

The J gene is TRBJ1-4, the V gene TRBV4-1; a possible D gene is TRBD1 (6 bases). There are 16 residues in the CDR3. CDR1 and CDR2 (germline): MGHRA, YSYEKL. V dropped 3 bases and J dropped 7 bases, with 18 bases sitting between them. CDR3 in amino acids: CASSQDRGSGSEKLFF. In DNA, the CDR3 is TGCGCCAGCAGCCAGGACAGAGGGTCGGGAAGTGAAAAACTGTTTTTT.

Only one count was recorded for this clone. V is TRBV5-5 and J is TRBJ1-6; 9 bases align to TRBD1. Trimming at V came to 3 bases and at J to 5 bases, leaving 3 bases not matched to a gene. Germline V gene data show CDR1 as SGHKS and CDR2 as YYEKEE (reference sequence). The CDR3 runs 15 residues. The chain's CDR3 is CASSWGQGNNSPLHF. Here the CDR3 DNA reads TGTGCCAGCAGCTGGGGACAGGGTAATAATTCACCCCTCCACTTT.

The chain carries TRBV27 and TRBJ1-5, with D unclear. Germline V CDR1 and CDR2: MNHEY, SMNVEV (reference sequence). The CDR3 totals 19 residues. V lost 5 bases and J 0 bases, leaving 23 bases between the germline ends. The CDR3 region is CASSAYFATPRYSNQPQHF. CDR3 coding DNA: TGTGCCAGCAGTGCCTACTTCGCGACCCCGCGGTATAGCAATCAGCCCCAGCATTTT.

The J gene is TRBJ2-7, the V gene TRBV28; D is unclear. Germline V CDR1 and CDR2: MDHEN, SYDVKM. This CDR3 is 12 amino acids long. The V and J ends lost 3 bases and 3 bases respectively, with 6 bases between them. For the CDR3, the DNA is TGTGCCAGCAGTTTTATGTTCTACGAGCAGTACTTC. This codes for CASSFMFYEQYF. Looking up the rest from reference TRBV28 and TRBJ2-7 gives the full variable domain: DVKVTQSSRYLVKRTGEKVFLECVQDMDHENMFWYRQDPGLGLRLIYFSYDVKMKEKGDIPEGYSVSREKKERFSLILESASTNQTSMYLCASSFMFYEQYFGPGTRLTVT.

CDR3 amino acids: CASSLYQQTSQPQHF. CDR3 DNA sequence: TGTGCCAGCAGTTTATACCAACAGACCTCTCAGCCCCAGCATTTT. The chain is built from TRBV28 and TRBJ1-5; no clear D. Trimming removed 1 base at V and 6 bases at J, with 13 bases between. This CDR3 is 15 amino acids long. Looked up from germline, CDR1 is MDHEN and CDR2 is SYDVKM.

CDR3 residues: CASSQVGRGATWEQYF. CDR3 in DNA: TGTGCCAGCAGCCAAGTTGGACGGGGGGCGACCTGGGAGCAGTACTTC. The chain is built from TRBV3-1 (or the pseudogene TRBV3-2) and TRBJ2-7; D might be TRBD2 (7 bases). This CDR3 comprises 16 residues. The germline gives CDR1 LGHDT, CDR2 YNNKEL (reference sequence). V lost 1 base to trimming and J lost 7 bases, with 20 bases between them.

The chain has TRBV18 and TRBJ2-5, with 7 bases matching TRBD1. V was pared by 2 bases and J by 0 bases, with 6 bases of the junction left unmatched. Germline loops: CDR1 KGHSH, CDR2 LQKENI. This CDR3 is 16 amino acids long. CDR3 sequence: CASSPGGQTYQETQYF. The DNA of the CDR3 is TGTGCCAGCTCACCAGGGGGACAGACCTACCAAGAGACCCAGTACTTC. The complete variable domain, with remaining parts taken from reference TRBV18 and TRBJ2-5, reads NAGVMQNPRHLVRRRGQEARLRCSPMKGHSHVYWYRQLPEEGLKFMVYLQKENIIDESGMPKERFSAEFPKEGPSILRIQQVVRGDSAAYFCASSPGGQTYQETQYFGPGTRLLVL.

This chain joins TRBV30 and TRBJ2-7, with no clear D. V lost 0 bases and J 2 bases, leaving 8 bases between the germline ends. The CDR3 extends over 13 amino acids. Germline-derived CDR1 and CDR2 are GTSNPN and SVGIG (reference sequence). The CDR3 sequence is CAWSVDWTYEQYF. For the CDR3, the DNA is TGTGCCTGGAGTGTAGACTGGACCTACGAGCAGTACTTC.

The chain carries TRBV7-3 and TRBJ1-1; no clear D gene. This CDR3 has 13 residues. V was clipped by 6 bases and J by 7 bases, with 15 bases between them. Germline values: CDR1 SGHTA, CDR2 FQGTGA. The DNA for the CDR3 is TGTGCCAGCAGTCCTACCCCGGGTAGTGAAGCTTTCTTT. Protein: CASSPTPGSEAFF.

This clone was seen just once. V usage is TRBV6-1 and J usage is TRBJ1-2; 8 bases are a match to TRBD1. The V segment lost 3 bases and the J segment 4 bases; nucleotides outside the gene matches: 4. CDR1 and CDR2 from the germline V gene are MNHNS and SASEGT. The CDR3 spans 14 residues. CDR3 in DNA: TGTGCCAGCAGTGAGGGGACAGGCGTCTATGGCTACACCTTC. Protein product: CASSEGTGVYGYTF.

CDR3 region: CASRGNRAGANVLTF. CDR3 coding DNA: TGTGCCAGTAGAGGCAACAGAGCTGGGGCCAACGTCCTGACTTTC. The chain couples TRBV19 to TRBJ2-6; unclear D gene. Germline loops: CDR1 LNHDA, CDR2 SQIVND (reference sequence). V shed 6 bases and J shed 2 bases, with 11 bases lying between them. The CDR3 totals 15 residues.

This chain connects TRBV5-1 to TRBJ1-2; TRBD1 matches at 9 bases. In germline, CDR1 is SGHRS, CDR2 YFSETQ. The junction had 5 bases not matched to a gene; V was cut back by 6 bases and J by 2 bases. The CDR3 contains 14 residues. The CDR3 DNA reads TGCGCCAGCACCTCCGGGACAGGGAACTATGGCTACACCTTC. Its translation: CASTSGTGNYGYTF.

The V and J genes are TRBV2 and TRBJ1-5; D remains ambiguous. Germline loops: CDR1 SNHLY, CDR2 FYNNEI. V was cut by 6 bases and J by 5 bases, with 11 bases left in between. CDR3 length: 13 residues. The DNA of the CDR3 is TGTGCCAGCAGCCCGGAAGCGGATCAGCCCCAGCATTTT. This translates into CASSPEADQPQHF.

This rearrangement joins TRBV2 to TRBJ2-5; 7 bases line up with TRBD2. V lost 6 bases and J lost 2; bases outside the gene matches: 0. The CDR3 runs 12 residues. Germline CDR1 SNHLY, CDR2 FYNNEI. DNA for the CDR3: TGTGCCAGCAGACTAGCGCAAGAGACCCAGTACTTC. Translation: CASRLAQETQYF.

This clone was found once. The chain combines TRBV19 with TRBJ1-1; D gene uncertain. Germline assignment: CDR1 LNHDA and CDR2 SQIVND (reference sequence). This CDR3 has 14 residues. The V gene lost 5 bases and the J gene lost 4 bases, with 14 bases spanning the gap. The CDR3 sequence is CASSVGWSGTEAFF. The CDR3 nucleotides read TGTGCCAGTAGTGTGGGCTGGTCTGGCACTGAAGCTTTCTTT.

CDR3 nucleotide sequence: TGTGCCAGCACCCCGGGATACTCCTACAATGAGCAGTTCTTC. Protein: CASTPGYSYNEQFF. The chain is built from TRBV2 and TRBJ2-1, with D possibly being TRBD2 (5 bases). The V gene lost 7 bases and the J gene lost 0 bases, with 10 bases spanning the gap. From germline, CDR1 is SNHLY and CDR2 FYNNEI. This CDR3 contains 14 residues.

V gene TRBV28 combines with J gene TRBJ2-7; 7 bases are shared with TRBD2. Germline V gene lookup returns CDR1 MDHEN and CDR2 SYDVKM. J lost 3 bases, V lost 1 base, and 3 bases had no gene match. The CDR3 is 14 amino acids. The CDR3 DNA reads as TGTGCCAGCAGTTTATTGGGGGGGGACTACGAGCAGTACTTC. Its translation: CASSLLGGDYEQYF.

This clone was found a few times. The chain uses TRBV12-3 or TRBV12-4 and TRBJ2-7; TRBD1 might be the D (6 bases). V was shortened by 6 bases and J by 3 bases, with 9 bases between the two germline ends. The CDR3 loop spans 12 amino acids. The CDR3 nucleotides are TGTGCCAGCAGCCAGACAGGCTACGAGCAGTACTTC. Translating it yields CASSQTGYEQYF.

The CDR3, as DNA: TGTGCCACCAGCAGAGATCTTTTGGGAGTCTCTGGAAACACCATATATTTT. Its protein product is CATSRDLLGVSGNTIYF. The V and J genes are TRBV15 and TRBJ1-3, with D hard to call. Deletions cut 0 bases from V and 0 bases from J, with 12 bases between. This CDR3 is built from 17 residues. Germline V lookup: CDR1 LNHNV, CDR2 YYDKDF (reference sequence). Variable domain in full (rest from reference TRBV15 and TRBJ1-3): DAMVIQNPRYQVTQFGKPVTLSCSQTLNHNVMYWYQQKSSQAPKLLFHYYDKDFNNEADTPDNFQSRRPNTSFCFLDIRSPGLGDTAMYLCATSRDLLGVSGNTIYFGEGSWLTVV.

This chain joins TRBV19 and TRBJ1-1; 7 nucleotides agree with TRBD1. Germline assignment: CDR1 LNHDA and CDR2 SQIVND (reference sequence). J was trimmed by 4 bases and V by 5 bases; bases with no gene match: 10. This CDR3 spans 15 amino acids. The CDR3: CASSARQGNGTEAFF. The CDR3 DNA reads as TGTGCCAGTAGTGCCCGACAGGGCAACGGCACTGAAGCTTTCTTT.

The rearrangement links TRBV4-2 to TRBJ1-3, with no clear D. The CDR3 contains 14 residues. Per the germline V gene, CDR1 is LGHNA and CDR2 is YNFKEQ. V was shortened by 3 bases and J by 0 bases, with 6 bases between the two germline ends. CDR3 coding DNA: TGTGCCAGCAGCCAGGGCTTCTCTGGAAACACCATATATTTT. Protein product: CASSQGFSGNTIYF.